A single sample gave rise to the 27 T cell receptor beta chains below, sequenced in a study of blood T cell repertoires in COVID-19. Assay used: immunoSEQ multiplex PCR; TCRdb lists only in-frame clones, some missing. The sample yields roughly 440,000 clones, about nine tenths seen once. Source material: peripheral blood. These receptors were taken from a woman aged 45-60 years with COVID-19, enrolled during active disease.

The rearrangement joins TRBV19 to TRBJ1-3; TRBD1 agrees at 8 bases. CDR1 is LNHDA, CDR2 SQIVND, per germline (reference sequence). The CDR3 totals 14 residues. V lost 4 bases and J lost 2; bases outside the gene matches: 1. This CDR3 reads CASSTQGAGNTIYF. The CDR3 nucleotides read TGTGCCAGTAGTACACAGGGGGCTGGAAACACCATATATTTT. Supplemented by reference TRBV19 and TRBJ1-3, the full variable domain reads DGGITQSPKYLFRKEGQNVTLSCEQNLNHDAMYWYRQDPGQGLRLIYYSQIVNDFQKGDIAEGYSVSREKKESFPLTVTSAQKNPTAFYLCASSTQGAGNTIYFGEGSWLTVV.

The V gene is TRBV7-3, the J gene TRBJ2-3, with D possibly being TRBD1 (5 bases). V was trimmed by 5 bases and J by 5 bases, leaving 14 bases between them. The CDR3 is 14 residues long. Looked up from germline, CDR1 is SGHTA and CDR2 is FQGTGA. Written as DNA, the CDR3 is TGTGCCAGCAGCCCACAGCGAAGGGGAGATACGCAGTATTTT. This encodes CASSPQRRGDTQYF.

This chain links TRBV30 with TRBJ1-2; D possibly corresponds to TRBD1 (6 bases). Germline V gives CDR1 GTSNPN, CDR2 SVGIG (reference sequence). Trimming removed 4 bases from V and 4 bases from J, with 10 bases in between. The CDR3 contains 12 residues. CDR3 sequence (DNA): TGTGCCTGGACCAGGGGTAGCTATGGCTACACCTTC. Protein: CAWTRGSYGYTF.

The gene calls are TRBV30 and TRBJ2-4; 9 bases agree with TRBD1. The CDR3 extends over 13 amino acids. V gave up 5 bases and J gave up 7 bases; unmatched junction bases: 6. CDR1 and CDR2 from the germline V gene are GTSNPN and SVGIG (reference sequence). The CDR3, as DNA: TGTGCCTGGCAAGGACAGGGGTTCAACATTCAGTACTTC. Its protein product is CAWQGQGFNIQYF.

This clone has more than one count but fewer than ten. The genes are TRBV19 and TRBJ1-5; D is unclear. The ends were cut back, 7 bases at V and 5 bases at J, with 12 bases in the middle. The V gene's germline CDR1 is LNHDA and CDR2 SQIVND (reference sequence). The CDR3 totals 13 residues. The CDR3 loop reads CASNPGGYQPQHF. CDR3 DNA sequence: TGTGCCAGTAACCCGGGAGGTTATCAGCCCCAGCATTTT. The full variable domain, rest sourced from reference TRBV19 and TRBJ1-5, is DGGITQSPKYLFRKEGQNVTLSCEQNLNHDAMYWYRQDPGQGLRLIYYSQIVNDFQKGDIAEGYSVSREKKESFPLTVTSAQKNPTAFYLCASNPGGYQPQHFGDGTRLSIL.

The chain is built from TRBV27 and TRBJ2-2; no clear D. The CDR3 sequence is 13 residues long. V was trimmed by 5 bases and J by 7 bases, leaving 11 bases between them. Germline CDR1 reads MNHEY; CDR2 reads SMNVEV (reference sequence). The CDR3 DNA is TGTGCCAGCAGTAAATACACGAACGGGGAGCTGTTTTTT. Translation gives CASSKYTNGELFF.

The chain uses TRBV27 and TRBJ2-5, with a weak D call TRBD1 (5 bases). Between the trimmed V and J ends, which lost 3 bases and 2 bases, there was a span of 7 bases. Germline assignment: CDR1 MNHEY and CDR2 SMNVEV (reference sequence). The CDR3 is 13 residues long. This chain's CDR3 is CASSFDSQETQYF. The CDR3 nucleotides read TGTGCCAGCAGTTTCGACAGTCAAGAGACCCAGTACTTC.

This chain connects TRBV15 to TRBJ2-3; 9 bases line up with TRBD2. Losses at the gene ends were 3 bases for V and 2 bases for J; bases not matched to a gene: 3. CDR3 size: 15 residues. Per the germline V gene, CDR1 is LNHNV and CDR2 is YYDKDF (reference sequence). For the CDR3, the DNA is TGTGCCACCAGCAGTAGCGGGGGCCTCACAGATACGCAGTATTTT. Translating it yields CATSSSGGLTDTQYF.

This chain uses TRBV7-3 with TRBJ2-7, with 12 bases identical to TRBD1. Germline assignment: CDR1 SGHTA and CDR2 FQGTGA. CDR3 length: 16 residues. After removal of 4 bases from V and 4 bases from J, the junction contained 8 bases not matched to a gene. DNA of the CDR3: TGTGCCAGCAGCTCCGACGGGACAGGGGGCGTTTACGAGCAGTACTTC. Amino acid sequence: CASSSDGTGGVYEQYF.

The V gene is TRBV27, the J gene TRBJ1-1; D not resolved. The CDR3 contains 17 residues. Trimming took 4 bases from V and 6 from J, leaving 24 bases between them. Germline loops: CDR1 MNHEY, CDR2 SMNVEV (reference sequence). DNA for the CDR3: TGTGCCAGCAGTTCCCTGAGGGCGGATCGATCTCGGGCTGAAGCTTTCTTT. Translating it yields CASSSLRADRSRAEAFF.

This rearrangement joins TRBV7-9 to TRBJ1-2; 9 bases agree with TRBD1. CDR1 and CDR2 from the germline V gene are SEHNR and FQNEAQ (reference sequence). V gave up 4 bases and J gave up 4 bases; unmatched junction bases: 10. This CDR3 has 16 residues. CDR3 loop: CASSSRRTGDGYGYTF. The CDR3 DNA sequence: TGTGCCAGCAGCTCGAGAAGGACAGGGGACGGCTATGGCTACACCTTC.

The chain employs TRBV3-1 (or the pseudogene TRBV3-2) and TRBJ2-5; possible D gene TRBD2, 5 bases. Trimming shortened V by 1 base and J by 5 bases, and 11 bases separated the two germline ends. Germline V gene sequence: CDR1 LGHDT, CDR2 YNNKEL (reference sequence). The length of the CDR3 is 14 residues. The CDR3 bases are TGTGCCAGCAGCCAAGGGCGGAGAGGGGAGACCCAGTACTTC. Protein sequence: CASSQGRRGETQYF.

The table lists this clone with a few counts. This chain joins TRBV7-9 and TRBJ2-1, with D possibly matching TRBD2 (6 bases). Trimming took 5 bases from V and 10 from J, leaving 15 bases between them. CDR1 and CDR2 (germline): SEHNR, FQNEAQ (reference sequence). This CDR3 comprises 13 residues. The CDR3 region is CASSPGTFGEQFF. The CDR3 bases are TGTGCCAGCAGCCCCGGGACTTTCGGGGAGCAGTTCTTC.

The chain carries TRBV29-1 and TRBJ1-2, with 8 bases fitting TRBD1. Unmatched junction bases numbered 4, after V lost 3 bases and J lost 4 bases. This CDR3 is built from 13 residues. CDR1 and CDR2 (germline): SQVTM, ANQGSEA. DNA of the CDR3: TGCAGCGTTGAGGGAACAGGGGGCTATGGCTACACCTTC. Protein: CSVEGTGGYGYTF.

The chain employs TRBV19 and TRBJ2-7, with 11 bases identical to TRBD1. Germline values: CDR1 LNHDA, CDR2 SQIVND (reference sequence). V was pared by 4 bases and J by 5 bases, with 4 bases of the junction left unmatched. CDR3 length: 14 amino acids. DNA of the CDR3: TGTGCCAGTAGTAGCGGACAGGGGGCTGACGAGCAGTACTTC. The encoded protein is CASSSGQGADEQYF.

The CDR3 DNA reads TGCAGTGCTAGTTGGCGGGGGAGCACAGATACGCAGTATTTT. It specifies CSASWRGSTDTQYF. The V and J genes are TRBV20-1 and TRBJ2-3, with TRBD2 identical over 7 bases. Germline trimming cut 3 bases from V and 0 bases from J; bases unmatched to any gene: 3. In germline, CDR1 is DFQATT, CDR2 SNEGSKA (reference sequence). CDR3 length equals 14 residues.

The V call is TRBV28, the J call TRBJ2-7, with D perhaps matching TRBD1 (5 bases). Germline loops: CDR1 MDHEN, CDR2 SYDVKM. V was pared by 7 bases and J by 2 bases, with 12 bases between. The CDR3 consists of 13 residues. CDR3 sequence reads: CASKGQGAYEQYF. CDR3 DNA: TGTGCCAGCAAAGGGCAGGGTGCCTACGAGCAGTACTTC.

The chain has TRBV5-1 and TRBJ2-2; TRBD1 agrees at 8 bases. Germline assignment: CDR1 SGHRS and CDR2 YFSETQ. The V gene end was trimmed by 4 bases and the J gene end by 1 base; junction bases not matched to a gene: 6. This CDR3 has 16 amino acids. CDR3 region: CASSPLDRENTGELFF. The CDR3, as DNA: TGCGCCAGCAGCCCCTTGGACAGGGAGAACACCGGGGAGCTGTTTTTT.

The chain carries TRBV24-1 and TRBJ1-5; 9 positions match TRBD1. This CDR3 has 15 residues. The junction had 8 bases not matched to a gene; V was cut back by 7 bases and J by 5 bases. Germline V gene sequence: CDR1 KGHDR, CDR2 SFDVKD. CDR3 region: CATSQGQGVYQPQHF. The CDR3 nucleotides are TGTGCCACCAGCCAGGGACAGGGAGTGTATCAGCCCCAGCATTTT.

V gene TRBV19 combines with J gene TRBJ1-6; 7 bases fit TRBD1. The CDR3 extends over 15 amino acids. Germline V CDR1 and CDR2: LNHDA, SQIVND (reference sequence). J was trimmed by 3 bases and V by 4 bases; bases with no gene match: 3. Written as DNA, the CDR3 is TGTGCCAGTAGTACACAGGGGAGCTATAATTCACCCCTCCACTTT. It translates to CASSTQGSYNSPLHF.

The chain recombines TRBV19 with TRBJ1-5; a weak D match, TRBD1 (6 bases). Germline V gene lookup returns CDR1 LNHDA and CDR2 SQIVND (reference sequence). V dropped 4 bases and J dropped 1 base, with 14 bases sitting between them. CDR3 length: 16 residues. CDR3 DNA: TGTGCCAGTAGTAGGGGCCGAGGGGGAAGCAATCAGCCCCAGCATTTT. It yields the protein CASSRGRGGSNQPQHF.

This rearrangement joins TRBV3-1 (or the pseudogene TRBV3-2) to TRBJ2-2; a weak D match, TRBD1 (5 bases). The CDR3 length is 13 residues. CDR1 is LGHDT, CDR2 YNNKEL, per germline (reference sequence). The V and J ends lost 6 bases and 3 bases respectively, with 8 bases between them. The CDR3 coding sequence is TGTGCCAGCAGTTTCAGGGACACCGGGGAGCTGTTTTTT. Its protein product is CASSFRDTGELFF.

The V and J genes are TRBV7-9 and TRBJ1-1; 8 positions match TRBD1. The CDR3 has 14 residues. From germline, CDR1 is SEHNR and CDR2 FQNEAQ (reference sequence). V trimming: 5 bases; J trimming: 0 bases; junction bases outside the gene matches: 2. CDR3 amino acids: CASSRQGMNTEAFF. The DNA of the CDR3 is TGTGCCAGCAGCAGACAGGGGATGAACACTGAAGCTTTCTTT. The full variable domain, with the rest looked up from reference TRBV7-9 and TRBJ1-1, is DTGVSQNPRHKITKRGQNVTFRCDPISEHNRLYWYRQTLGQGPEFLTYFQNEAQLEKSRLLSDRFSAERPKGSFSTLEIQRTEQGDSAMYLCASSRQGMNTEAFFGQGTRLTVV.

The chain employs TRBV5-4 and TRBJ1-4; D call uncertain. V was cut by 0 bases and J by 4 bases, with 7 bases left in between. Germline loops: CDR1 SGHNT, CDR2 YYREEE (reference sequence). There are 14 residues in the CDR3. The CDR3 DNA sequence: TGTGCCAGCAGCTTGGACATGTATAATGAAAAACTGTTTTTT. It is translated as CASSLDMYNEKLFF.

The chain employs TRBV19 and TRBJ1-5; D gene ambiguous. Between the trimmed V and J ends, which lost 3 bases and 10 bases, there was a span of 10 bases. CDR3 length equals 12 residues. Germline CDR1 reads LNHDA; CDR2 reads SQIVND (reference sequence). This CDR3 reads CASSIDTAPQHF. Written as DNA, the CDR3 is TGTGCCAGTAGTATTGACACGGCACCCCAGCATTTT.

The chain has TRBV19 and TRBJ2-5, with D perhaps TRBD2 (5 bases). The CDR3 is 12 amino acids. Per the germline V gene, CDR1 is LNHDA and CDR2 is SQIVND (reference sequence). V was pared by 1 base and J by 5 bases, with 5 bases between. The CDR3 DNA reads TGTGCCAGTAGTATAGGGGAGGAGACCCAGTACTTC. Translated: CASSIGEETQYF.

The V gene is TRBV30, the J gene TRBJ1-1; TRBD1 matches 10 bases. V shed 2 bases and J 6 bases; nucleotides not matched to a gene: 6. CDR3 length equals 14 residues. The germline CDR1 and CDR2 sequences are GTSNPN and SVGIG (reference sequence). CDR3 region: CAWSQGQGYAEAFF. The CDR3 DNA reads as TGTGCCTGGAGTCAGGGACAGGGGTACGCTGAAGCTTTCTTT. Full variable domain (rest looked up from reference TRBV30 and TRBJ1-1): SQTIHQWPATLVQPVGSPLSLECTVEGTSNPNLYWYRQAAGRGLQLLFYSVGIGQISSEVPQNLSASRPQDRQFILSSKKLLLSDSGFYLCAWSQGQGYAEAFFGQGTRLTVV.